This T cell receptor (beta chain) came from a study of blood T cell repertoires in COVID-19. Across the study: Acute and convalescent COVID-19 samples came from the United States, Italy and Spain. The analysed material was cDNA or gDNA that came from T cells, B-cell-depleted T cells, or PBMCs.

V lost 2 bases and J lost 3, with 16 bases in between. This CDR3 has 17 residues. Germline CDR1 LNHDA, CDR2 SQIVND (reference sequence). In the authors' methods: Cell counts per sample came from amplifying reference gene primers. Profiled with immunoSEQ multiplex PCR; TCRdb holds only in-frame clones, not every one. The DNA was the basis for D and trimming; V, J and clone size are from that table. The sample yields about 140,000 clones, 76% seen once. This sequence was found in a woman older than 75 with active or convalescent COVID-19. The chain recombines TRBV19 with TRBJ1-4; D not certain. The material sequenced was peripheral blood. The CDR3 sequence is CASSIWQPGGSNEKLFF. The CDR3, as DNA: TGTGCCAGTAGTATATGGCAGCCCGGCGGTTCTAATGAAAAACTGTTTTTT. Full variable domain (remainder filled in from reference TRBV19 and TRBJ1-4): DGGITQSPKYLFRKEGQNVTLSCEQNLNHDAMYWYRQDPGQGLRLIYYSQIVNDFQKGDIAEGYSVSREKKESFPLTVTSAQKNPTAFYLCASSIWQPGGSNEKLFFGSGTQLSVL.